A selection of T cell receptor beta chains follows, all from one sample in a study of blood T cell repertoires in COVID-19. The protocol was immunoSEQ multiplex PCR, while the TCRdb copy is restricted to in-frame clones and leaves out a portion. The sample shows some 100,000 clones, roughly 76% of them seen only once. Material: peripheral blood. These receptors originate from a human donor in a cohort sampled during active COVID-19. CDR3s include the opening cysteine and the closing phenylalanine or tryptophan. A D gene is named only where the DNA matches it firmly. Size values are once, few and many counts, or a class for expanded clones, and some rows have none.

d_call: -; clone_size: -; j_call: TRBJ1-5; v_call: TRBV28; cdr3_nt: TGTGCCAGCAGCCACCCGGACAAGAATTTCTATAGCAATCAGCCCCAGCATTTT; cdr3_aa: CASSHPDKNFYSNQPQHF
d_call: -; clone_size: -; j_call: TRBJ1-1; v_call: TRBV6-6; cdr3_nt: TGTGCCAGCAGTTCCCCCACAGGGAAGACTGAAGCTTTCTTT; cdr3_aa: CASSSPTGKTEAFF
d_call: -; clone_size: -; j_call: TRBJ2-7; v_call: TRBV7-6; cdr3_nt: TGTGCCAGCAGCAACAACTTAGGGGGGGGCTACGAGCAGTACTTC; cdr3_aa: CASSNNLGGGYEQYF
d_call: TRBD1; clone_size: once; j_call: TRBJ1-6; v_call: TRBV11-1; cdr3_nt: TGTGCCAGCAGCCCTACCGGGACAGGGTTTTCACCCCTCCACTTT; cdr3_aa: CASSPTGTGFSPLHF
d_call: -; clone_size: -; j_call: TRBJ1-1; v_call: TRBV7-3; cdr3_nt: TGTGCCAGCAGCCCCCAAGGGGGAGCGAACACTGAAGCTTTCTTT; cdr3_aa: CASSPQGGANTEAFF
d_call: -; clone_size: -; j_call: TRBJ2-5; v_call: TRBV25-1; cdr3_nt: TGTGCCAGCAGTGAAGGTTTTAGGGGGGGAGAGACCCAGTACTTC; cdr3_aa: CASSEGFRGGETQYF
d_call: TRBD2; clone_size: -; j_call: TRBJ2-3; v_call: TRBV2; cdr3_nt: TGTGCCAGTCAATTTTCAGCGGGACTCACAGATACGCAGTATTTT; cdr3_aa: CASQFSAGLTDTQYF
d_call: -; clone_size: -; j_call: TRBJ2-2; v_call: TRBV7-2; cdr3_nt: TGTGCCAGCAGAGAGGGACAGAACACCGGGGAGCTGTTTTTT; cdr3_aa: CASREGQNTGELFF
d_call: TRBD2; clone_size: -; j_call: TRBJ2-1; v_call: TRBV6-4; cdr3_nt: TGTGCCAGCAGTGTCAAGCGGGAGGGGAACAATGAGCAGTTCTTC; cdr3_aa: CASSVKREGNNEQFF
d_call: TRBD1; clone_size: once; j_call: TRBJ2-3; v_call: TRBV5-1; cdr3_nt: TGCGCCAGCAGCTTGCAAGGGGGCGAGGGGGCAGATACGCAGTATTTT; cdr3_aa: CASSLQGGEGADTQYF
d_call: -; clone_size: once; j_call: TRBJ1-2; v_call: TRBV6-1; cdr3_nt: TGTGCCAGCAGTGCCTTGCTACGGACAGCCGGGAATGGCTACACCTTC; cdr3_aa: CASSALLRTAGNGYTF
d_call: -; clone_size: -; j_call: TRBJ1-2; v_call: TRBV3-1/TRBV3-2; cdr3_nt: TGTGCCAGCAGCCAAGTATCCAGGAACTATGGCTACACCTTC; cdr3_aa: CASSQVSRNYGYTF
d_call: TRBD1; clone_size: once; j_call: TRBJ1-2; v_call: TRBV5-6; cdr3_nt: TGTGCCAGCAGCTTGGCAGGGACAGGGGGCCTCTATGGCTACACCTTC; cdr3_aa: CASSLAGTGGLYGYTF
d_call: -; clone_size: -; j_call: TRBJ2-1; v_call: TRBV19; cdr3_nt: TGTGCCACTGACCCCGGGACACAGGTAACCGATGAGCAGTTCTTC; cdr3_aa: CATDPGTQVTDEQFF
d_call: -; clone_size: -; j_call: TRBJ1-1; v_call: TRBV7-3; cdr3_nt: TGTGCCAGCAGCTTCGACGACGGGGGAAACACTGAAGCTTTCTTT; cdr3_aa: CASSFDDGGNTEAFF
d_call: -; clone_size: -; j_call: TRBJ1-1; v_call: TRBV11-2; cdr3_nt: TGTGCCAGCACCGACGAGGGAGGGGAGAGGTACACTGAAGCTTTCTTT; cdr3_aa: CASTDEGGERYTEAFF
d_call: TRBD1; clone_size: few; j_call: TRBJ1-5; v_call: TRBV6-2/TRBV6-3; cdr3_nt: TGTGCCAGCAGCACAGGACAGGGAGGAAATCAGCCCCAGCATTTT; cdr3_aa: CASSTGQGGNQPQHF
d_call: TRBD1; clone_size: -; j_call: TRBJ1-6; v_call: TRBV4-3; cdr3_nt: TGCGCCAGCAGCCAAAACTTCCGGACAGGGGATAATTCACCCCTCCACTTT; cdr3_aa: CASSQNFRTGDNSPLHF
d_call: -; clone_size: -; j_call: TRBJ2-5; v_call: TRBV11-2; cdr3_nt: TGTGCCAGCAGCTTAGCGGGAGTGGATGAGACCCAGTACTTC; cdr3_aa: CASSLAGVDETQYF
d_call: TRBD1; clone_size: -; j_call: TRBJ1-1; v_call: TRBV11-2; cdr3_nt: TGTGCCACCGACAGGGCGAACACTGAAGCTTTCTTT; cdr3_aa: CATDRANTEAFF
d_call: -; clone_size: -; j_call: TRBJ2-7; v_call: TRBV7-9; cdr3_nt: TGTGCCAGCAGCTTAGGGGCCTTCGAGCAGTACTTC; cdr3_aa: CASSLGAFEQYF
d_call: TRBD1; clone_size: -; j_call: TRBJ2-1; v_call: TRBV7-3; cdr3_nt: TGTGCCAGCAGCCCCCAAGGGACAGGGCGGGACAATGAGCAGTTCTTC; cdr3_aa: CASSPQGTGRDNEQFF
d_call: -; clone_size: once; j_call: TRBJ2-7; v_call: TRBV6-5; cdr3_nt: TGTGCCAGCGCCGGACAGGGAGGGTACGAGCAGTACTTC; cdr3_aa: CASAGQGGYEQYF
d_call: -; clone_size: -; j_call: TRBJ1-5; v_call: TRBV7-2; cdr3_nt: TGTGCCAGCTCACTCCCCGGGGCGGGGGGCAATCAGCCCCAGCATTTT; cdr3_aa: CASSLPGAGGNQPQHF
d_call: TRBD1; clone_size: -; j_call: TRBJ1-2; v_call: TRBV5-6; cdr3_nt: TGTGCCAGCAGCCAGGACAGGGGAAGGAGTGGCTACACCTTC; cdr3_aa: CASSQDRGRSGYTF
d_call: TRBD1; clone_size: -; j_call: TRBJ2-7; v_call: TRBV11-2; cdr3_nt: TGTGCCAGCAGCTCCTTAGACAGGGAAGCCTACGAGCAGTACTTC; cdr3_aa: CASSSLDREAYEQYF
d_call: TRBD1; clone_size: -; j_call: TRBJ1-1; v_call: TRBV30; cdr3_nt: TGTGCCTGGACAGGGGGCATCACTGAAGCTTTCTTT; cdr3_aa: CAWTGGITEAFF
d_call: -; clone_size: -; j_call: TRBJ1-2; v_call: TRBV21-1; cdr3_nt: TGTGCCAGCAGCCTGGACCTCGGGGGGGGAGACCTCAGCTATGGCTACACCTTC; cdr3_aa: CASSLDLGGGDLSYGYTF
d_call: -; clone_size: -; j_call: TRBJ2-2; v_call: TRBV6-5; cdr3_nt: TGTGCCAGCAGTTCGAGCGGGACAGGAAGCACCGGGGAGCTGTTTTTT; cdr3_aa: CASSSSGTGSTGELFF
d_call: -; clone_size: -; j_call: TRBJ2-7; v_call: TRBV11-2; cdr3_nt: TGTGCCAGCAGCTTAGGCACGACTTTCGGGCAGTACTTC; cdr3_aa: CASSLGTTFGQYF
d_call: -; clone_size: few; j_call: TRBJ2-7; v_call: TRBV29-1; cdr3_nt: TGCAGCGTTGAACAGAATTACGAGCAGTACTTC; cdr3_aa: CSVEQNYEQYF
d_call: TRBD1; clone_size: -; j_call: TRBJ1-5; v_call: TRBV6-2/TRBV6-3; cdr3_nt: TGTGCCAGCAGTTACTCGATCGGGGGACAGGGGAGTCAGCCCCAGCATTTT; cdr3_aa: CASSYSIGGQGSQPQHF